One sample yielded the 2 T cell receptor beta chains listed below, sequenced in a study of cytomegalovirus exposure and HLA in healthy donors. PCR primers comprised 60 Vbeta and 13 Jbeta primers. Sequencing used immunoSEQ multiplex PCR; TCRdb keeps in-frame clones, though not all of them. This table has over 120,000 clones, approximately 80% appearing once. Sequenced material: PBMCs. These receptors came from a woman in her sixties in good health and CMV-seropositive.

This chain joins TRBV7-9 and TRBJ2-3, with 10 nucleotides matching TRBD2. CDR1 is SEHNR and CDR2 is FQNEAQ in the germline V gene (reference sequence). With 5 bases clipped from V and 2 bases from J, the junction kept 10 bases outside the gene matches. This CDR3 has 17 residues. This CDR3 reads CASSQDRTSGITDTQYF. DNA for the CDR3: TGTGCCAGCAGCCAAGACCGGACTAGCGGAATCACAGATACGCAGTATTTT. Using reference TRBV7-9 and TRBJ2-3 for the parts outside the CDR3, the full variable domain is DTGVSQNPRHKITKRGQNVTFRCDPISEHNRLYWYRQTLGQGPEFLTYFQNEAQLEKSRLLSDRFSAERPKGSFSTLEIQRTEQGDSAMYLCASSQDRTSGITDTQYFGPGTRLTVL.

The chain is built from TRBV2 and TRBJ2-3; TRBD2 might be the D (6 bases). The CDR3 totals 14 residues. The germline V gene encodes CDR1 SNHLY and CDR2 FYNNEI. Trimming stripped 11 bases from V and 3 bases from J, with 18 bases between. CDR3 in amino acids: CAVYWGEMTDTQYF. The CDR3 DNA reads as TGTGCCGTCTACTGGGGGGAAATGACAGATACGCAGTATTTT.